This passage covers 17 T cell receptor beta chains from one sample sequenced in a study of breast tumors, draining lymph nodes, adjacent tissues. Samples came from axillary lymph nodes draining the breast cancer. MiXCR, run by TCRdb on the multiplex PCR reads, gives a single entry per CDR3 protein. The top ten clones hold over 0.95% of a sample with 200,000 to 300,000 distinct CDR3 sequences, 30% of them seen once. Sequencing input: axillary lymph node tissue. These receptors all come from a female donor with breast cancer. Some clones in this sample may be carry-over from other donors' samples.

The rearrangement uses TRBV12-3 or TRBV12-4 and TRBJ1-6, with 11 nucleotides matching TRBD1. The CDR3 is made up of 16 amino acids. The ends lost 5 bases at V and 13 bases at J; junction bases unmatched: 13. CDR3 nucleotides: TGTGCCAGCAGTGACCTCGGACAGGGGGCGAGTTCCCCCCTCCACTTT. Amino acid sequence: CASSDLGQGASSPLHF.

The sample holds many counts of this clonotype. The chain is built from TRBV7-9 and TRBJ2-1; 7 bases map to TRBD1. The trim removed 2 bases at V and 7 bases at J, leaving 11 bases unmatched. The germline V gene has CDR1 SEHNR and CDR2 FQNEAQ (reference sequence). The CDR3 contains 16 residues. CDR3 nucleotides: TGTGCCAGCAGCTTAAGACAGGGCGTTTTCAGGAATGAGCAGTTCTTC. Translated, it gives CASSLRQGVFRNEQFF.

This clonotype was seen many times. The rearrangement uses TRBV6-6 and TRBJ2-5; TRBD2 aligns across 8 bases. The J segment lost 7 bases and the V segment lost 6 bases, leaving 4 bases of the junction unmatched. Germline values: CDR1 MNHNY, CDR2 SVGAGI (reference sequence). This CDR3 has 12 amino acids. The CDR3: CASRAGRATQYF. The CDR3 nucleotides read TGTGCCAGCAGGGCCGGGAGGGCGACCCAGTACTTC.

Comment on this clonotype: A much larger clone differs from this one at a single base, so this may be a read error. The DNA of the CDR3 is TGTGCCAGCAGTTTCGTGGGGCTAGCGGGGGGGAATGAGCAGTTCTTC. Translated: CASSFVGLAGGNEQFF. The chain couples TRBV12-3 or TRBV12-4 to TRBJ2-1, with 12 bases identical to TRBD2. The CDR3 has 16 residues. J lost 7 bases, V lost 3 bases, and 7 bases had no gene match.

This clonotype was seen only a few times. The rearrangement links TRBV11-2 to TRBJ2-7, with D unclear. The CDR3 loop spans 12 amino acids. In germline, CDR1 is SGHAT, CDR2 FQNNGV. The CDR3, as DNA: TGTTCCTCCTCTCGTAGCTCCTACGAGCAGTACTTC. Protein sequence: CSSSRSSYEQYF.

About this clonotype: Being one base from a much bigger clone, this may be a read error. The chain links TRBV20-1 to TRBJ2-5, with 10 bases identical to TRBD2. Germline CDR1 DFQATT, CDR2 SNEGSKA (reference sequence). CDR3 length: 15 amino acids. The DNA for the CDR3 is TGCAGTGCTACAGTGGCTAGCGGGAGTGAAGAGGCCCAGTACTTC. Encoded protein: CSATVASGSEEAQYF.

This clonotype was detected a few times. A much larger clone lies one base from this, so it may be a read error. The chain carries TRBV20-1 and TRBJ2-1, with 10 bases identical to TRBD2. Germline values: CDR1 DFQATT, CDR2 SNEGSKA (reference sequence). With V trimmed by 3 bases and J by 4 bases, 9 bases remained unmatched. The CDR3 contains 16 residues. The chain's CDR3 is CSASRALAGAYNEQFF. DNA for the CDR3: TGCAGTGCTAGCAGAGCCCTAGCGGGAGCGTACAATGAGCAGTTCTTC.

This clonotype was seen only once. The junction departs from the called germline gene at one end, perhaps through a read error. The chain couples TRBV10-3 to TRBJ1-5; 8 bases align to TRBD1. The CDR3 spans 16 residues. Germline V gene sequence: CDR1 ENHRY, CDR2 SYGVKD. This CDR3 reads CAISGKGQDSDQPQHF. In DNA, the CDR3 is TGTGCCATCAGTGGGAAGGGACAGGATAGCGATCAGCCCCAGCATTTT.

The sample holds a few counts of this clonotype. The rearrangement links TRBV6-6 to TRBJ1-3; tentatively, D is TRBD1 (5 bases). CDR3 size: 16 residues. Trimming pared 2 bases from V and 0 bases from J, leaving 11 bases between. The germline V gene has CDR1 MNHNY and CDR2 SVGAGI (reference sequence). The CDR3 coding sequence is TGTGCCAGCAGTTACGGGGGTTTGGGCTCTGGAAACACCATATATTTT. Its translation: CASSYGGLGSGNTIYF.

Comments on this clonotype: A read error may produce the germline difference seen at one junction end. The chain couples TRBV15 to TRBJ2-5; 14 nucleotides match TRBD2. The CDR3 is 16 residues long. In germline, CDR1 is LNHNV, CDR2 YYDKDF (reference sequence). The chain's CDR3 is CATSRGTSGRGETQCF. CDR3 coding DNA: TGTGCCACCAGTAGAGGGACTAGCGGGAGAGGAGAGACCCAGTGCTTC.

The table lists this clonotype with many counts. The chain recombines TRBV29-1 with TRBJ2-5; D unresolved. Germline loops: CDR1 SQVTM, CDR2 ANQGSEA. The CDR3 runs 10 residues. Trimming took off 6 bases at V and 4 bases at J, with 6 bases between the two ends. Written as DNA, the CDR3 is TGCAGCGTCCAGGTAGAGACCCAGTACTTC. This codes for CSVQVETQYF.

This clonotype was seen only a few times. The CDR3 loop is CSARDLLAGAPGDTQYF. The DNA for the CDR3 is TGCAGTGCTAGAGATTTACTAGCGGGAGCGCCCGGGGATACGCAGTATTTT. This chain joins TRBV20-1 and TRBJ2-3; TRBD2 matches at 11 bases. Trimming took 0 bases from V and 6 from J; bases not matched to a gene: 11. The CDR3 covers 17 residues. Germline CDR1 and CDR2: DFQATT and SNEGSKA (reference sequence).

Of note for this clonotype: A much larger clone is a single base away; this may be a read error. V usage is TRBV5-1 and J usage is TRBJ2-1; 10 positions agree with TRBD1. The CDR3 is made up of 13 amino acids. Germline V lookup: CDR1 SGHRS, CDR2 YFSETQ. The CDR3, as DNA: TGCGCCAGCGTGCCGACAGGGGGCCATGAGCAGTCCTTC. It specifies CASVPTGGHEQSF.

In the case of this clonotype: Possible read error: a much larger clone is one base away. The gene calls are TRBV20-1 and TRBJ2-1; 7 positions match TRBD2. CDR3 length equals 14 residues. CDR1 DFQATT and CDR2 SNEGSKA come from the germline V gene (reference sequence). CDR3 in DNA: TGCAGTGCTCGAGGAGCGGGGTCCTACACTGAGCAGTTCTTC. Translation gives CSARGAGSYTEQFF.

The chain has TRBV12-3 or TRBV12-4 and TRBJ1-5; TRBD1 agrees at 10 bases. V shed 2 bases, J shed 4 bases, and the junction held 11 bases outside the gene matches. The CDR3 spans 18 residues. CDR3 nucleotide sequence: TGTGCCAGCAGTTTACGGACAGGGGGGATCGGGGATAATCAGCCCCAGCATTTT. Protein: CASSLRTGGIGDNQPQHF.

Details on this clonotype: A much larger clone differs from this one at a single base, so this may be a read error. The chain carries TRBV5-4 and TRBJ2-1; perhaps D is TRBD1 or TRBD2 (5 bases each). Germline V gene sequence: CDR1 SGHNT, CDR2 YYREEE (reference sequence). V lost 2 bases, J lost 0 bases, and 9 bases lay in between. The CDR3 spans 15 residues. The CDR3 DNA is TGTGCCAGCAGCTTTGTCGGGACCTCCTACAATGAGCAGTTCTTC. Translation gives CASSFVGTSYNEQFF.

There are many counts of this clonotype. The chain uses TRBV6-4 and TRBJ2-7; D may match TRBD1 or TRBD2 (5 bases each). V was clipped by 3 bases and J by 4 bases, with 13 bases between them. Germline CDR1 is MRHNA and CDR2 is SNTAGT. CDR3 length: 14 amino acids. This CDR3 reads CASSEEWGTYEQYF. The CDR3 DNA is TGTGCCAGCAGTGAAGAGTGGGGGACGTACGAGCAGTACTTC.